A single sample is the source of the 20 T cell receptor beta chains below, sequenced in a study of shared T cell receptors in the human thymus. Method: immunoSEQ multiplex PCR; TCRdb's copy keeps in-frame clones and lacks some. Here the sample spans some 720,000 clones, approximately 88% being singletons. This same sample was also part of a study on human thymus T cells.

Sequenced sample: thymocytes. The origin of the receptors is a boy under two years old with a congenital heart defect.

The chain joins TRBV4-1 to TRBJ2-5; 9 nucleotides line up with TRBD1. The last part of the DNA fits TRBJ2-7 better; the J call may be wrong. The germline V gene encodes CDR1 MGHRA and CDR2 YSYEKL. The length of the CDR3 is 16 residues. The CDR3 nucleotides are TGCGCCAGCAGCCGTGGGGGGTGGGGACAGGGCTACGAGCAGTACTTC. It is translated as CASSRGGWGQGYEQYF.

The chain combines TRBV5-4 with TRBJ2-3, with D possibly matching TRBD2 (5 bases). Trimming removed 6 bases from V and 4 bases from J, with 30 bases in between. CDR1 and CDR2 (germline): SGHNT, YYREEE (reference sequence). The CDR3 totals 19 residues. CDR3 sequence: CASTKGITNSSNSADTQYF. The CDR3, as DNA: TGTGCCAGCACCAAAGGAATTACTAATTCCAGTAATAGCGCAGATACGCAGTATTTT.

This sequence joins TRBV10-1 and TRBJ1-5; unclear D gene. CDR3 length: 12 residues. The V gene lost 8 bases and the J gene lost 1 base, with 6 bases spanning the gap. Germline loops: CDR1 WNHNN, CDR2 SYGVQD (reference sequence). CDR3 coding DNA: TGCGCCAGCCCTCCCAGCAATCAGCCCCAGCATTTT. Protein sequence: CASPPSNQPQHF.

The chain has TRBV28 and TRBJ2-7; 10 nucleotides line up with TRBD2. Germline V gene lookup returns CDR1 MDHEN and CDR2 SYDVKM. The CDR3 contains 13 residues. V shed 8 bases, J shed 3 bases, and the junction held 4 bases outside the gene matches. The CDR3 spells CASGQREGYEQYF. For the CDR3, the DNA is TGTGCCAGCGGGCAGCGGGAGGGCTACGAGCAGTACTTC.

This chain connects TRBV5-1 to TRBJ2-7; the match to TRBD2 covers 11 bases. The CDR3 loop spans 15 amino acids. The J segment lost 4 bases and the V segment lost 4 bases, leaving 7 bases of the junction unmatched. The V gene's germline CDR1 is SGHRS and CDR2 YFSETQ. The CDR3 sequence: CASSQTSGSGYEQYF. DNA of the CDR3: TGCGCCAGCAGCCAAACTAGCGGGAGTGGTTACGAGCAGTACTTC.

The rearrangement uses TRBV28 and TRBJ2-3; TRBD1 agrees at 8 bases. The CDR3 totals 17 residues. With V trimmed by 4 bases and J by 1 base, 10 bases remained unmatched. The germline gives CDR1 MDHEN, CDR2 SYDVKM. The CDR3 nucleotides read TGTGCCAGCAGTTGCTCCCGACAGGGGTGGGGCACAGATACGCAGTATTTT. Protein sequence: CASSCSRQGWGTDTQYF.

The rearrangement uses TRBV10-3 and TRBJ1-1; D not certain. The CDR3 covers 14 residues. V was trimmed by 6 bases and J by 4 bases, leaving 15 bases between them. Germline V gene lookup returns CDR1 ENHRY and CDR2 SYGVKD. CDR3 region: CAISHGSPGTEAFF. CDR3 bases: TGTGCCATCAGCCACGGAAGTCCAGGCACTGAAGCTTTCTTT.

This rearrangement joins TRBV19 to TRBJ2-3; 7 nucleotides agree with TRBD2. The CDR3 contains 15 residues. Looked up from germline, CDR1 is LNHDA and CDR2 is SQIVND (reference sequence). Trimming cost V 1 base and J 3 bases; bases outside gene matches: 4. As DNA, the CDR3 is TGTGCCAGTAGTATAGTTGCGGGAGAAACAGATACGCAGTATTTT. This codes for CASSIVAGETDTQYF.

In this sample, this clone turned up once. The chain is built from TRBV6-1 and TRBJ1-1; D is uncertain. CDR1 MNHNS and CDR2 SASEGT come from the germline V gene. This CDR3 region has 11 residues. The V gene lost 7 bases and the J gene lost 3 bases, with 6 bases spanning the gap. CDR3 sequence (DNA): TGTGCCAGCAATCCCGACACTGAAGCTTTCTTT. Encoded protein: CASNPDTEAFF.

The chain joins TRBV2 to TRBJ2-7; 7 nucleotides align to TRBD2. Germline V CDR1 and CDR2: SNHLY, FYNNEI. The V gene end was trimmed by 11 bases and the J gene end by 8 bases; junction bases not matched to a gene: 12. The CDR3 sequence is 12 residues long. Here the CDR3 reads CAYSTGSGKQYF. The CDR3, as DNA: TGTGCCTACTCTACGGGGAGCGGGAAGCAGTACTTC.

This chain connects TRBV5-1 to TRBJ1-1; D unresolved. The germline V gene encodes CDR1 SGHRS and CDR2 YFSETQ. Deletions cut 0 bases from V and 0 bases from J, with 12 bases between. There are 16 residues in the CDR3. The CDR3 protein is CASSLGGRIMNTEAFF. In nucleotides, the CDR3 is TGCGCCAGCAGCTTGGGTGGCAGGATCATGAACACTGAAGCTTTCTTT.

V and J are TRBV11-2 and TRBJ2-7, with 13 bases that match TRBD2. Unmatched junction bases numbered 8, after V lost 5 bases and J lost 4 bases. CDR3 length equals 16 residues. Germline CDR1 reads SGHAT; CDR2 reads FQNNGV. CDR3 in amino acids: CASSDPTSGRLYEQYF. In DNA, the CDR3 is TGTGCCAGCAGCGACCCGACTAGCGGGAGGTTGTACGAGCAGTACTTC. Variable domain in full (rest from reference TRBV11-2 and TRBJ2-7): EAGVAQSPRYKIIEKRQSVAFWCNPISGHATLYWYQQILGQGPKLLIQFQNNGVVDDSQLPKDRFSAERLKGVDSTLKIQPAKLEDSAVYLCASSDPTSGRLYEQYFGPGTRLTVT.

The chain couples TRBV7-2 to TRBJ2-1, with 8 bases that match TRBD2. The CDR3 is made up of 18 amino acids. J lost 4 bases, V lost 2 bases, and 13 bases had no gene match. Germline CDR1 reads SGHTA; CDR2 reads FQGNSA. The CDR3: CASSLTAGGVDRYNEQFF. The CDR3 region has the DNA TGTGCCAGCAGCTTAACGGCGGGAGGAGTCGATAGGTACAATGAGCAGTTCTTC.

This clone was recorded only once. This chain uses TRBV10-3 with TRBJ2-3, with a possible D match to TRBD2 (6 bases). This CDR3 spans 14 amino acids. The germline gives CDR1 ENHRY, CDR2 SYGVKD. Deletions cut 7 bases from V and 0 bases from J, with 11 bases between. The CDR3 region has the DNA TGTGCCATCAACGCGGGAAGGAGCACAGATACGCAGTATTTT. Encoded protein: CAINAGRSTDTQYF.

The chain has TRBV15 and TRBJ2-2, with TRBD2 matching 12 bases. Germline lookup yields CDR1 LNHNV and CDR2 YYDKDF (reference sequence). This CDR3 comprises 17 residues. V lost 5 bases, J lost 8 bases, and 12 bases stayed unmatched. The CDR3 sequence is CATSGRLAGALKGELFF. The CDR3 bases are TGTGCCACCAGCGGACGACTAGCGGGAGCCCTCAAAGGGGAGCTGTTTTTT.

The V and J genes are TRBV12-5 and TRBJ2-2, with D perhaps TRBD2 (7 bases). Per germline, CDR1 LGHNT and CDR2 FRNRAP. CDR3 length: 17 amino acids. Trimming removed 0 bases at V and 6 bases at J, with 17 bases between. CDR3 nucleotides: TGTGCTAGTGGTTTGGTCGGGGGGCAGGGGATGCCCGGGGAGCTGTTTTTT. As protein: CASGLVGGQGMPGELFF.

The genes are TRBV7-9 and TRBJ1-1; D remains unclear. Germline assignment: CDR1 SEHNR and CDR2 FQNEAQ (reference sequence). Between the trimmed V and J ends, which lost 7 bases and 1 base, there was a span of 16 bases. The CDR3 consists of 15 residues. The CDR3 protein is CASTPEAEPNTEAFF. The DNA for the CDR3 is TGTGCCAGCACCCCAGAGGCAGAACCGAACACTGAAGCTTTCTTT. Supplemented by reference TRBV7-9 and TRBJ1-1, the full variable domain reads DTGVSQNPRHKITKRGQNVTFRCDPISEHNRLYWYRQTLGQGPEFLTYFQNEAQLEKSRLLSDRFSAERPKGSFSTLEIQRTEQGDSAMYLCASTPEAEPNTEAFFGQGTRLTVV.

This sequence joins TRBV25-1 and TRBJ2-7; TRBD2 might be the D (5 bases). The CDR3 is 15 residues long. V dropped 4 bases and J dropped 0 bases, with 13 bases sitting between them. Germline V gene lookup returns CDR1 MGHDK and CDR2 SYGVNS. Here the CDR3 DNA reads TGTGCCAGCAGTGTCAGAGGGAAGGTCTCCTACGAGCAGTACTTC. This gives the protein CASSVRGKVSYEQYF.

This clone has only a few counts. V and J are TRBV6-5 and TRBJ2-2; possibly TRBD1 for D (5 bases). The CDR3 is 12 residues long. In germline, CDR1 is MNHEY, CDR2 SVGAGI. The V gene lost 7 bases and the J gene lost 7 bases, with 10 bases spanning the gap. The CDR3 spells CASNSGHGELFF. The CDR3 DNA is TGTGCCAGCAATAGTGGACACGGGGAGCTGTTTTTT.

The chain employs TRBV9 and TRBJ2-1, with D perhaps TRBD2 (5 bases). In germline, CDR1 is SGDLS, CDR2 YYNGEE. CDR3 length: 14 residues. V was cut by 6 bases and J by 5 bases, with 15 bases left in between. CDR3 region: CASTEAEWDNEQFF. In nucleotides, the CDR3 is TGTGCCAGCACCGAAGCGGAGTGGGACAATGAGCAGTTCTTC.